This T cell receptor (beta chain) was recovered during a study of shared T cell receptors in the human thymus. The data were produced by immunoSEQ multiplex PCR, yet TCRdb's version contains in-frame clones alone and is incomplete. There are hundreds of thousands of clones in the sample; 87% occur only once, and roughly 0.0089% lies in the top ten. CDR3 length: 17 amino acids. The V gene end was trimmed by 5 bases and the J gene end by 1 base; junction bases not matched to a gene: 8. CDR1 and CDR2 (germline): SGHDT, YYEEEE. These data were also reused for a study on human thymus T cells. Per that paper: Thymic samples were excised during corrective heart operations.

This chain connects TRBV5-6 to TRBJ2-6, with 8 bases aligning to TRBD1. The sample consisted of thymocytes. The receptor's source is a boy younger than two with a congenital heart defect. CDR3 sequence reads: CASSPGTGLSGANVLTF. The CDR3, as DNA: TGTGCCAGCAGTCCCGGGACAGGACTATCTGGGGCCAACGTCCTGACTTTC.